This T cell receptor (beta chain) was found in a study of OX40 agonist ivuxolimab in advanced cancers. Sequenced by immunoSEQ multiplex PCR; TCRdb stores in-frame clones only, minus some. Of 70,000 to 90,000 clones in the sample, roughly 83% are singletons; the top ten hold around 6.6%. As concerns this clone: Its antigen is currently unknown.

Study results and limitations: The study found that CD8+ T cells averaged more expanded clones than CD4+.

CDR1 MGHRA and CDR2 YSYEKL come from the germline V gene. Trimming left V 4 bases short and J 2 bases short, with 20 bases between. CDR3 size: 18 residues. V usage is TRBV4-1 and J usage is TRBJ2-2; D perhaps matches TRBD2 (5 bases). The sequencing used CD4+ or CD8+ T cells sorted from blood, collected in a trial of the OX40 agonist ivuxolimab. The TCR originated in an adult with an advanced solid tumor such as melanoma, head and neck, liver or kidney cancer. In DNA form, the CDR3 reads TGCGCCAGCAGCCCGAGGGCCCTGGAGGAAACTAACACCGGGGAGCTGTTTTTT. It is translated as CASSPRALEETNTGELFF.